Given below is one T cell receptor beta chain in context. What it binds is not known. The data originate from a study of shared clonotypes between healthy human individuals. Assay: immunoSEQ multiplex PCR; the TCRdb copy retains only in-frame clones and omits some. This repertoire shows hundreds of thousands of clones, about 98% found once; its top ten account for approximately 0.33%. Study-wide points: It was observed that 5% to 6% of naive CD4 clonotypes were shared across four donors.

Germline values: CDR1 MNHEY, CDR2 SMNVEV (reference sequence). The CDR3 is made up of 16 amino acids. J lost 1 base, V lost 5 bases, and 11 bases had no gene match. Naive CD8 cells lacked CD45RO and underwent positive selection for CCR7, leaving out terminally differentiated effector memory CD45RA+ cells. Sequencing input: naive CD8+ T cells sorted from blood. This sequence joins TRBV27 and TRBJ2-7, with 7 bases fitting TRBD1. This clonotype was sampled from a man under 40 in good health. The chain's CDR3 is CASSPSSGTVSYEQYF. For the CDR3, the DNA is TGTGCCAGCAGTCCTAGCTCCGGGACAGTATCCTACGAGCAGTACTTC.